This record looks at one T cell receptor (beta chain) sequence and its context. Its antigen is not known. These data come from a study of radiotherapy plus CTLA-4 blockade in lung cancer. General study findings and limits: Interferon-beta and early blood T cell clone dynamics reportedly predicted response best.

J lost 2 bases, V lost 4 bases, and 7 bases had no gene match. This CDR3 spans 15 amino acids. The germline CDR1 and CDR2 sequences are SGHRS and YFSETQ. Measured with immunoSEQ multiplex PCR; TCRdb has only the in-frame clones, and not every one. Among approximately 72,000 clones listed, 78% were seen once. Those patients who had chemo-refractory metastatic non-small-cell lung cancer were given focal radiation along with CTLA-4 blockade through ipilimumab. The source material was peripheral blood, sampled from a patient treated with radiotherapy plus ipilimumab. This chain links TRBV5-1 with TRBJ2-3; 7 positions agree with TRBD2. This clonotype was obtained from a human donor with non-small cell lung cancer who had a complete response to radiotherapy plus ipilimumab. CDR3 bases: TGCGCCAGCAGCCCATACCGGGACTACACAGATACGCAGTATTTT. It specifies CASSPYRDYTDTQYF.